The 7 T cell receptor beta chains below all came from one sample that was sequenced in a study of OX40 agonist ivuxolimab in advanced cancers. The data were produced by immunoSEQ multiplex PCR, yet TCRdb's version contains in-frame clones alone and is incomplete. The sample consists of about 100,000 clones, approximately 91% of them appearing once. The sequencing here drew on CD4+ or CD8+ T cells sorted from blood, taken in a trial of the OX40 agonist ivuxolimab. The source is an adult with an advanced solid tumor such as melanoma, head and neck, liver or kidney cancer.

Note on this clone: A read error may account for a junction end that differs from germline. V is TRBV19 and J is TRBJ1-5, with 9 bases that match TRBD1. This CDR3 spans 16 amino acids. Germline CDR1 is LNHDA and CDR2 is SQIVND (reference sequence). The chain's CDR3 is CASSINRGPSTQPQHF. The CDR3 DNA sequence: TGTGCCAGTAGTATAAACAGGGGGCCCAGCACTCAGCCCCAGCATTTT.

This chain uses TRBV9 with TRBJ1-1; maybe TRBD1 (5 bases). The CDR3 length is 14 residues. V was trimmed by 0 bases and J by 1 base, leaving 7 bases between them. Germline lookup yields CDR1 SGDLS and CDR2 YYNGEE. CDR3 in DNA: TGTGCCAGCAGCGTAGATGGGGGGAACACTGAAGCTTTCTTT. The encoded protein is CASSVDGGNTEAFF.

The chain is built from TRBV2 and TRBJ1-2, with D maybe TRBD1 (5 bases). CDR1 is SNHLY and CDR2 is FYNNEI in the germline V gene. This CDR3 is 15 amino acids long. The V and J ends lost 3 bases and 5 bases respectively, with 16 bases between them. The DNA of the CDR3 is TGTGCCAGCAGTGATCAGGGTACCTCCGGTTATGGCTACACCTTC. Its protein is CASSDQGTSGYGYTF.

This chain uses TRBV6-1 with TRBJ2-6; D gene ambiguous. Germline V lookup: CDR1 MNHNS, CDR2 SASEGT. V dropped 8 bases and J dropped 2 bases, with 7 bases sitting between them. There are 13 residues in the CDR3. In DNA, the CDR3 is TGTGCCAGCGCGTCCGCTGGGGCCAACGTCCTGACTTTC. Amino acids: CASASAGANVLTF.

The V and J genes are TRBV5-1 and TRBJ2-3; D is perhaps TRBD1 or TRBD2 (5 bases each). Per the germline V gene, CDR1 is SGHRS and CDR2 is YFSETQ. The germline V and J ends were trimmed by 0 bases and 2 bases, with 7 bases remaining between them. The CDR3 is made up of 14 amino acids. The CDR3 region is CASSLDGTTDTQYF. The DNA of the CDR3 is TGCGCCAGCAGCTTGGATGGGACCACAGATACGCAGTATTTT.

The CDR3 DNA follows: TGTGCCAGCAAGGGACTAGCAGAGCCCTACGAGCAGTACTTC. Its translation is CASKGLAEPYEQYF. The chain carries TRBV27 and TRBJ2-7; 9 bases match TRBD2. Germline V gene lookup returns CDR1 MNHEY and CDR2 SMNVEV (reference sequence). The CDR3 spans 14 residues. Trimming took 7 bases from V and 2 from J; bases not matched to a gene: 6.

The chain joins TRBV5-1 to TRBJ2-7; D might be TRBD2 (6 bases). V lost 4 bases to trimming and J lost 4 bases, with 18 bases between them. The CDR3 totals 15 residues. Looked up from germline, CDR1 is SGHRS and CDR2 is YFSETQ. The CDR3 loop is CASSPPGGVGYEQYF. The CDR3 DNA sequence: TGCGCCAGCAGCCCCCCGGGCGGGGTGGGGTACGAGCAGTACTTC.